These 28 T cell receptor beta chains were all obtained from the same sample, sequenced in a study of blood T cells in healthy people across ages. For the second PCR, which ran for 7 to 11 cycles, a sample-barcoded 5' primer and a J-beta primer mix were used. A single record per CDR3 protein comes from TCRdb applying MiXCR to the 5' RACE reads. The sample has roughly 500,000 distinct CDR3 sequences, approximately 25% seen once. These data were also reused for a study on T cells of mothers and their children.

The material sequenced was blood. These receptors all stem from a boy between 5 and 17 years old in good health.

This sequence joins TRBV29-1 and TRBJ2-5; 10 bases are shared with TRBD2. The CDR3 has 15 amino acids. The ends lost 4 bases at V and 4 bases at J; junction bases unmatched: 9. Germline V gives CDR1 SQVTM, CDR2 ANQGSEA. The CDR3 loop is CSVGMGLASLETQYF. The CDR3 DNA follows: TGCAGCGTTGGCATGGGACTAGCGTCTCTAGAGACCCAGTACTTC.

The rearrangement uses TRBV5-1 and TRBJ1-6; D is undetermined. The V end lost 0 bases, the J end lost 5 bases, and 9 bases lay between the germline ends. Per germline, CDR1 SGHRS and CDR2 YFSETQ. This CDR3 is 15 amino acids long. The CDR3 spells CASSLETADNSPLHF. CDR3 in DNA: TGCGCCAGCAGCTTGGAAACAGCCGATAATTCACCCCTCCACTTT.

This chain joins TRBV2 and TRBJ2-5; perhaps TRBD1 as D (6 bases). The J call may be wrong; the DNA end is better matched by TRBJ2-7. Germline V lookup: CDR1 SNHLY, CDR2 FYNNEI. CDR3 length: 14 amino acids. The CDR3 spells CASSRRTESYEQYF. The CDR3 DNA follows: TGTGCCAGCAGCCGCCGGACAGAGTCCTACGAGCAGTACTTC.

This clonotype was found a few times. This rearrangement joins TRBV5-5 to TRBJ2-5; 10 bases are a match to TRBD1. Germline V CDR1 and CDR2: SGHKS, YYEKEE (reference sequence). The CDR3 spans 18 residues. Trimming took 4 bases from V and 5 from J; bases not matched to a gene: 17. CDR3 sequence (DNA): TGTGCCAGCAGCAAATCCTATTGGGGGACAGGGGAGGAGGAGACCCAGTACTTC. Protein sequence: CASSKSYWGTGEEETQYF. The complete variable domain, with remaining parts taken from reference TRBV5-5 and TRBJ2-5, reads DAGVTQSPTHLIKTRGQQVTLRCSPISGHKSVSWYQQVLGQGPQFIFQYYEKEERGRGNFPDRFSARQFPNYSSELNVNALLLGDSALYLCASSKSYWGTGEEETQYFGPGTRLLVL.

This chain joins TRBV5-5 and TRBJ2-5, with 7 bases matching TRBD1. J gave up 5 bases and V 4 bases, and 8 bases lay outside the gene matches. CDR3 length: 14 residues. Per the germline V gene, CDR1 is SGHKS and CDR2 is YYEKEE (reference sequence). The CDR3 DNA sequence: TGTGCCAGCAGCCTCGGACAGGTGGAGGAGACCCAGTACTTC. It codes for CASSLGQVEETQYF.

This chain's CDR3 is CASSPPRTVITEAFF. The CDR3 region has the DNA TGTGCCAGCAGCCCTCCCCGGACGGTTATCACTGAAGCTTTCTTT. The J gene is TRBJ1-1, the V gene TRBV14; no clear D gene. The V gene lost 4 bases and the J gene lost 4 bases, with 16 bases spanning the gap. Germline V lookup: CDR1 SGHDN, CDR2 FVKESK. This CDR3 region has 15 residues.

This clonotype was seen more than once but under ten times. This rearrangement joins TRBV2 to TRBJ2-7; D unresolved. The CDR3 is 11 residues long. The V gene's germline CDR1 is SNHLY and CDR2 FYNNEI. V dropped 5 bases and J dropped 4 bases, with 6 bases sitting between them. CDR3: CASSKEYEQYF. The CDR3 DNA reads as TGTGCCAGCAGTAAGGAATACGAGCAGTACTTC.

This clonotype was counted a few times. This sequence joins TRBV28 and TRBJ1-5; D might be TRBD1 (5 bases). Between the trimmed V and J ends, which lost 8 bases and 8 bases, there was a span of 13 bases. The CDR3 contains 12 residues. The germline V gene has CDR1 MDHEN and CDR2 SYDVKM. The CDR3 DNA reads as TGTGCCAGCGGTGGGGGGTGGGAGCCCCAGCATTTT. Translating gives CASGGGWEPQHF.

This clonotype has a handful of counts. The V gene is TRBV11-3, the J gene TRBJ2-3, with TRBD2 matching over 7 bases. Germline assignment: CDR1 SGHNT and CDR2 YENEEA. This CDR3 has 15 residues. Trimming removed 5 bases from V and 1 base from J; junction bases left unmatched: 6. The CDR3 here is CASSRGSGGTDTQYF. For the CDR3, the DNA is TGTGCCAGCAGCCGCGGGAGCGGGGGCACAGATACGCAGTATTTT.

V is TRBV2 and J is TRBJ2-7; 9 bases line up with TRBD1. This CDR3 comprises 15 residues. V was pared by 2 bases and J by 1 base, with 3 bases of the junction left unmatched. Germline-derived CDR1 and CDR2 are SNHLY and FYNNEI. Here the CDR3 reads CASSEPDRGSYEQYF. The CDR3 bases are TGTGCCAGCAGTGAACCCGACAGGGGGTCCTACGAGCAGTACTTC.

With respect to this clonotype: A much larger clone differs from this one at a single base, so this may be a read error. The V and J genes are TRBV7-6 and TRBJ1-4; D gene uncertain. The V end lost 7 bases, the J end lost 12 bases, and 12 bases lay between the germline ends. CDR3 length equals 11 residues. The germline V gene encodes CDR1 SGHVS and CDR2 FNYEAQ. CDR3 in amino acids: CASITEAELFF. DNA of the CDR3: TGTGCCAGCATAACGGAGGCAGAACTGTTTTTT. The variable domain in full, with the rest retrieved from reference TRBV7-6 and TRBJ1-4, is GAGVSQSPRYKVTKRGQDVALRCDPISGHVSLYWYRQALGQGPEFLTYFNYEAQQDKSGLPNDRFSAERPEGSISTLTIQRTEQRDSAMYRCASITEAELFFGSGTQLSVL.

J is TRBJ1-2 and V is TRBV2; no definite D call. The CDR3 length is 18 residues. V was trimmed by 1 base and J by 3 bases, leaving 21 bases between them. The germline gives CDR1 SNHLY, CDR2 FYNNEI. The CDR3 spells CASSEGADIPERDYGYTF. The CDR3 nucleotides read TGTGCCAGCAGTGAAGGGGCAGACATTCCCGAACGGGACTATGGCTACACCTTC.

This clonotype was found many times. The chain couples TRBV20-1 to TRBJ2-1; 9 nucleotides match TRBD2. CDR1 is DFQATT and CDR2 is SNEGSKA in the germline V gene (reference sequence). This CDR3 is built from 15 residues. J lost 9 bases, V lost 6 bases, and 15 bases had no gene match. CDR3: CSAHRTSEFEVEQFF. DNA of the CDR3: TGCAGTGCCCACCGGACTAGCGAATTCGAGGTTGAGCAGTTCTTC.

CDR3 coding DNA: TGTGCCAGCAGTCTCAGGGCGGGAGGTACAGATACGCAGTATTTT. Translating gives CASSLRAGGTDTQYF. The chain employs TRBV28 and TRBJ2-3; 8 bases line up with TRBD2. Germline CDR1 is MDHEN and CDR2 is SYDVKM. CDR3 length: 15 residues. The J segment lost 3 bases and the V segment lost 5 bases, leaving 7 bases of the junction unmatched.

For this clonotype: The germline gene is not matched at one end of the junction; a read error may be the cause. The chain couples TRBV15 to TRBJ1-5; D gene uncertain. CDR1 LNHNV and CDR2 YYDKDF come from the germline V gene (reference sequence). The CDR3 totals 8 residues. This chain's CDR3 is CSIQPQHF. The CDR3 bases are TGTAGCATTCAGCCCCAGCATTTT. The whole variable domain, remainder taken from reference TRBV15 and TRBJ1-5, is DAMVIQNPRYQVTQFGKPVTLSCSQTLNHNVMYWYQQKSSQAPKLLFHYYDKDFNNEADTPDNFQSRRPNTSFCFLDIRSPGLGDTAMYLCSIQPQHFGDGTRLSIL.

The chain uses TRBV30 and TRBJ2-5; D may correspond to TRBD1 or TRBD2 (7 bases each). The J call may not be correct, given that the DNA end is closer to TRBJ2-7. CDR1 is GTSNPN and CDR2 is SVGIG in the germline V gene (reference sequence). The CDR3 covers 13 residues. Written as DNA, the CDR3 is TGTGCCTGGAGTGCAGGGGGGGTCTACGAGCAGTACTTC. Translated: CAWSAGGVYEQYF.

The chain links TRBV4-3 to TRBJ2-3, with a tentative D call TRBD2 (6 bases). Germline V lookup: CDR1 LGHNA, CDR2 YSLEER. This CDR3 contains 21 residues. V was trimmed by 3 bases and J by 6 bases, leaving 34 bases between them. The CDR3 nucleotides read TGCGCCAGCAGCCAGGGTAGTTGGTGGTATAGGACTAAGGACGGAGGGGATACGCAGTATTTT. Protein: CASSQGSWWYRTKDGGDTQYF.

This clonotype was counted between two and nine times. The rearrangement links TRBV24-1 to TRBJ2-2; a possible D gene is TRBD1 (5 bases). Germline CDR1 and CDR2: KGHDR and SFDVKD. The CDR3 is 15 amino acids. Trimming removed 5 bases at V and 5 bases at J, with 14 bases between. This CDR3 reads CATSVGPGRTGELFF. Written as DNA, the CDR3 is TGTGCCACCAGTGTGGGGCCTGGCCGGACCGGGGAGCTGTTTTTT.

This clonotype was picked up a small number of times. Relative to the germline gene, one junction end is altered; a read error may explain this. J is TRBJ2-7 and V is TRBV29-1; D remains ambiguous. The CDR3 runs to 13 residues. Germline-derived CDR1 and CDR2 are SQVTM and ANQGSEA. In DNA, the CDR3 is TGCAGCGCGGACGGCGGTGACTCCTACGAACAGTACTTC. It translates to CSADGGDSYEQYF.

This clonotype was found a few times. This chain joins TRBV20-1 and TRBJ2-5, with 10 bases lining up with TRBD1. The better agreement between TRBJ2-7 and the DNA end casts doubt on the J call. This CDR3 region has 13 residues. The germline CDR1 and CDR2 sequences are DFQATT and SNEGSKA (reference sequence). The CDR3 DNA reads as TGCAGTGCTAGAGATAGGACAGGGGGCGAGCAGTACTTC. Translating gives CSARDRTGGEQYF.

The CDR3: CASKSDYEQYF. The DNA of the CDR3 is TGTGCCAGCAAGAGCGACTACGAGCAGTACTTC. The chain recombines TRBV7-8 with TRBJ2-7; the D is unclear. The CDR3 loop spans 11 amino acids. Trimming cost V 7 bases and J 3 bases, with 7 bases left between them. The germline gives CDR1 SGHVS, CDR2 FQNEAQ.

This clonotype was detected only a few times. One end of the junction varies from germline; a read error may be responsible. This chain connects TRBV28 to TRBJ1-2; 8 nucleotides match TRBD1. The CDR3 has 14 amino acids. CDR1 and CDR2 from the germline V gene are MDHEN and SYDVKM. The DNA for the CDR3 is TGTGCCTGCAGTTTCTACAGGGGGTTCTATGGCTACACCTTC. It translates to CACSFYRGFYGYTF.

The chain recombines TRBV29-1 with TRBJ2-7, with 8 bases matching TRBD1. The J segment lost 5 bases and the V segment lost 4 bases, leaving 10 bases of the junction unmatched. CDR3 size: 14 residues. Per the germline V gene, CDR1 is SQVTM and CDR2 is ANQGSEA. The CDR3 is CSVVETGAWNEQYF. CDR3 DNA: TGCAGCGTTGTGGAGACAGGGGCATGGAACGAGCAGTACTTC.

This chain links TRBV10-3 with TRBJ2-1, with TRBD2 identical over 12 bases. The CDR3 consists of 15 residues. V shed 6 bases and J 0 bases; nucleotides not matched to a gene: 0. Germline CDR1 is ENHRY and CDR2 is SYGVKD. Here the CDR3 reads CAIRTSGSSYNEQFF. The CDR3, as DNA: TGTGCCATCAGGACTAGCGGGAGCTCCTACAATGAGCAGTTCTTC.

The chain carries TRBV29-1 and TRBJ2-7; 13 bases are shared with TRBD2. Germline values: CDR1 SQVTM, CDR2 ANQGSEA. The CDR3 loop spans 14 amino acids. V trimming: 6 bases; J trimming: 0 bases; junction bases outside the gene matches: 2. This CDR3 reads CSVRTSGSSYEQYF. The CDR3 DNA follows: TGCAGCGTCAGGACTAGCGGGAGCTCCTACGAGCAGTACTTC.

The rearrangement joins TRBV7-9 to TRBJ2-1; D may be TRBD2 (6 bases). The CDR3 is made up of 15 amino acids. V lost 3 bases, J lost 4 bases, and 13 bases lay in between. Germline lookup yields CDR1 SEHNR and CDR2 FQNEAQ (reference sequence). The CDR3 is CASSFWGEGYNEQFF. Here the CDR3 DNA reads TGTGCCAGCAGCTTTTGGGGGGAAGGATACAATGAGCAGTTCTTC.

This clonotype is a singleton in its sample. The chain joins TRBV12-3 or TRBV12-4 to TRBJ2-3, with 7 bases identical to TRBD2. The CDR3 sequence is 16 residues long. With V trimmed by 5 bases and J by 0 bases, 8 bases remained unmatched. CDR3 region: CASSLWSSGSTDTQYF. The CDR3 region has the DNA TGTGCCAGCAGTCTTTGGTCTAGCGGTAGCACAGATACGCAGTATTTT.

This clonotype has just a few counts. The chain combines TRBV7-9 with TRBJ2-7; 7 bases align to TRBD2. Losses at the gene ends were 5 bases for V and 5 bases for J; bases not matched to a gene: 9. This CDR3 spans 14 amino acids. Germline V gene sequence: CDR1 SEHNR, CDR2 FQNEAQ (reference sequence). As DNA, the CDR3 is TGTGCCAGCAGCATCCGGACTAGTACTAACGAGCAGTACTTC. Protein product: CASSIRTSTNEQYF. The full variable domain, with the rest looked up from reference TRBV7-9 and TRBJ2-7, is DTGVSQNPRHKITKRGQNVTFRCDPISEHNRLYWYRQTLGQGPEFLTYFQNEAQLEKSRLLSDRFSAERPKGSFSTLEIQRTEQGDSAMYLCASSIRTSTNEQYFGPGTRLTVT.